This T cell receptor beta chain was captured in a study of OX40 agonist ivuxolimab in advanced cancers. The study's findings and limits: More expanded clones were found, on average, in CD8+ than in CD4+ T cells. Circulating CD4+ and CD8+ T cells showed clonal expansion by week 6 at 0.1 to 3.0 mg/kg. Antigen specificity was not determined for the expanded peripheral T cells.

Clones were read by immunoSEQ multiplex PCR, and TCRdb kept only the in-frame ones, dropping some. Counted here are around 65,000 clones, approximately 89% occurring once; the ten biggest clones make up around a sixth. A word on this clone: Its antigen is not known.

V lost 5 bases and J 5 bases, leaving 16 bases between the germline ends. Germline CDR1 SGHAT, CDR2 FQNNGV. The CDR3 length is 14 residues. Here the sequenced sample was CD4+ or CD8+ T cells sorted from blood, taken in a trial of the OX40 agonist ivuxolimab. The receptor comes from an adult with an advanced solid tumor such as melanoma, head and neck, liver or kidney cancer. The chain links TRBV11-2 to TRBJ2-7; the D is unclear. Written as DNA, the CDR3 is TGTGCCAGCAGCCCGGCTACGTGGTCCAACGAGCAGTACTTC. As protein: CASSPATWSNEQYF.